These 5 T cell receptor beta chains originate from one sample sequenced in a study of a mutant IDH1 vaccine in newly diagnosed glioma. Time point meaning: baseline, week 1 (first vaccination visit). Treatment described: pre-vaccination baseline after standard-of-care therapy. Libraries were prepared by immunoSEQ multiplex PCR; TCRdb keeps only in-frame clonotypes and omits some of them. The table has around 53,000 clones, about nine tenths seen once. The sample was PBMCs, taken from a glioma patient treated with radiotherapy, temozolomide or both. These receptors all stem from a man aged 40-49 years with glioma.

The chain joins TRBV6-5 to TRBJ2-2, with D tentatively TRBD1 (6 bases). Germline CDR1 is MNHEY and CDR2 is SVGAGI. V was pared by 6 bases and J by 1 base, with 12 bases between. The CDR3 is 15 residues long. The CDR3 is CASSPMDRNTGELFF. DNA for the CDR3: TGTGCCAGCAGCCCGATGGACAGGAACACCGGGGAGCTGTTTTTT.

The chain recombines TRBV5-4 with TRBJ1-2; 9 bases are a match to TRBD1. This CDR3 is 14 amino acids long. V was clipped by 4 bases and J by 4 bases; unmatched bases: 5. The germline V gene encodes CDR1 SGHNT and CDR2 YYREEE (reference sequence). CDR3 sequence reads: CASSGTGGSYGYTF. The CDR3 DNA reads TGTGCCAGCAGCGGAACAGGGGGCAGCTATGGCTACACCTTC.

This rearrangement joins TRBV27 to TRBJ2-7; possible D gene TRBD2, 6 bases. Looked up from germline, CDR1 is MNHEY and CDR2 is SMNVEV (reference sequence). Trimming stripped 5 bases from V and 3 bases from J, with 14 bases between. This CDR3 is built from 14 residues. The CDR3 region has the DNA TGTGCCAGCAGTCCGCCCGGGAGTAACTACGAGCAGTACTTC. It translates to CASSPPGSNYEQYF.

This rearrangement joins TRBV7-2 to TRBJ1-4; D remains unclear. V was shortened by 2 bases and J by 8 bases, with 15 bases between the two germline ends. The CDR3 consists of 15 residues. CDR1 and CDR2 from the germline V gene are SGHTA and FQGNSA. CDR3 DNA: TGTGCCAGCAGCTTACAAGGCCTAGCAAGGGAAAAACTGTTTTTT. Translated: CASSLQGLAREKLFF.

The sample holds a few counts of this clone. The V call is TRBV4-1, the J call TRBJ2-2, with D possibly being TRBD1 (6 bases). Germline V CDR1 and CDR2: MGHRA, YSYEKL. There are 14 residues in the CDR3. Trimming took 5 bases from V and 0 from J, leaving 7 bases between them. The CDR3 region has the DNA TGCGCCAGCAGCGACAGGCCGAACACCGGGGAGCTGTTTTTT. This translates into CASSDRPNTGELFF.